Listed below are T cell receptor beta chains from one sample, sequenced in a study of beta chain features in type 1 diabetes. Clones were read by immunoSEQ multiplex PCR, and TCRdb kept only the in-frame ones, dropping some. The sample consists of fewer than 300,000 clones, about 11% of them appearing once. Sequencing was performed on naive CD4+ T cells from blood. The receptors derive from a man in his thirties or forties with type 1 diabetes. The CDR3 runs from the conserved cysteine through the conserved F or W. Each record gives: J gene, D gene, V gene, clone size, CDR3 protein, CDR3 DNA. D genes are given only for firm matches. The listing skips clone size in some rows; elsewhere it reads once, few, many or a size class.

>TRBJ1-1|.|TRBV7-3|few
CASSLSPGNTEAFF
TGTGCCAGCAGCTTAAGTCCAGGAAACACTGAAGCTTTCTTT
>TRBJ2-7|.|TRBV7-2|few
CASSSIQGINYEQYF
TGTGCCAGCAGTTCAATTCAGGGGATCAACTACGAGCAGTACTTC
>TRBJ1-1|.|TRBV28|.
CASSSGGPNTEAFF
TGTGCCAGCAGTTCCGGGGGACCGAACACTGAAGCTTTCTTT
>TRBJ1-2|.|TRBV29-1|.
CSVESRTVYGYTF
TGCAGCGTTGAAAGTCGGACAGTCTATGGCTACACCTTC
>TRBJ1-1|.|TRBV19|few
CATKGESNTEAFF
TGTGCCACTAAGGGGGAGTCGAACACTGAAGCTTTCTTT
>TRBJ2-1|.|TRBV28|few
CASSAYSAFYNEQFF
TGTGCCAGCAGTGCTTACTCTGCTTTCTACAATGAGCAGTTCTTC
>TRBJ1-5|TRBD1|TRBV28|few
CASSPQDRADQPQHF
TGTGCCAGCAGCCCCCAAGACAGGGCAGATCAGCCCCAGCATTTT
>TRBJ2-4|.|TRBV9|few
CASSRTENIQYF
TGTGCCAGTTCCAGGACAGAAAACATTCAGTACTTC
>TRBJ1-1|.|TRBV11-2|few
CASSSTNSRGTEAFF
TGTGCCAGCAGCTCAACTAACTCCAGGGGCACTGAAGCTTTCTTT
>TRBJ1-5|.|TRBV19|few
CASSPDSDSNQPQHF
TGTGCCAGTAGCCCCGACAGTGATAGCAATCAGCCCCAGCATTTT
>TRBJ2-2|TRBD2|TRBV7-8|.
CASSPGGLAATGELFF
TGTGCCAGCAGCCCGGGGGGACTAGCGGCCACCGGGGAGCTGTTTTTT